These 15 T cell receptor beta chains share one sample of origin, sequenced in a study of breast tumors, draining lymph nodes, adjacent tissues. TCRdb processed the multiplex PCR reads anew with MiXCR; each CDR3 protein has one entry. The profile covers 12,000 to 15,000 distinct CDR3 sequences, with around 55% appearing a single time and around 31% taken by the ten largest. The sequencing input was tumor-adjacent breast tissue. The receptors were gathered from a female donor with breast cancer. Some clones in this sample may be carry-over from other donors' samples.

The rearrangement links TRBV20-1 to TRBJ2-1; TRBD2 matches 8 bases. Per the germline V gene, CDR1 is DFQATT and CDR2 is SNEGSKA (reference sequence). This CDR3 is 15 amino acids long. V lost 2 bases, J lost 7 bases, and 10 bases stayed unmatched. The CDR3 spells CSARYETSVKNEQFF. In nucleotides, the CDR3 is TGCAGTGCTAGATACGAGACTAGCGTTAAAAATGAGCAGTTCTTC.

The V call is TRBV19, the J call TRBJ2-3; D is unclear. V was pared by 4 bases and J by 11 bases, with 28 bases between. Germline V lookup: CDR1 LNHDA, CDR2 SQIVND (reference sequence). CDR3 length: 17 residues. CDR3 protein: CASSRVVGVSSYNEQYF. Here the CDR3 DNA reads TGTGCCAGTAGTAGGGTTGTAGGTGTTAGCTCCTACAATGAGCAGTATTTT.

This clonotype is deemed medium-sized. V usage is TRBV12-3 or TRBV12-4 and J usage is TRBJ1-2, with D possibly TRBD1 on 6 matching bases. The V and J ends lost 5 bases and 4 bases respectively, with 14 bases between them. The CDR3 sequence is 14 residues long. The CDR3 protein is CASSRGETSYGYTF. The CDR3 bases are TGTGCCAGCAGTAGGGGGGAAACGAGCTATGGCTACACCTTC.

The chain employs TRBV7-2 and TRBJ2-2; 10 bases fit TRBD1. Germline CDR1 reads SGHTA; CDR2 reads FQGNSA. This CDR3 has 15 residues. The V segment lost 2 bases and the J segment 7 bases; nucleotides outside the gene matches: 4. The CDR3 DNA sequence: TGTGCCAGCAGCTTACCCGGGACAGGGGTCGGGGAGCTGTTTTTT. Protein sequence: CASSLPGTGVGELFF.

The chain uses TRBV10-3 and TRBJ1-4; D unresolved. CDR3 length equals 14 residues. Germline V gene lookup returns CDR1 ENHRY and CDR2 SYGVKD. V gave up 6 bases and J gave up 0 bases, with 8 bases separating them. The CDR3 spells CAISRGTTNEKLFF. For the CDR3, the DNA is TGTGCCATCAGCCGAGGTACAACTAATGAAAAACTGTTTTTT.

The CDR3 here is CASSEPPTNTGELFF. CDR3 DNA sequence: TGTGCCAGCAGTGAACCACCTACAAACACCGGGGAGCTGTTTTTT. J is TRBJ2-2 and V is TRBV2; D remains unclear. CDR1 and CDR2 from the germline V gene are SNHLY and FYNNEI. V was cut by 2 bases and J by 2 bases, with 9 bases left in between. The CDR3 is made up of 15 amino acids. The variable domain in full, with the rest retrieved from reference TRBV2 and TRBJ2-2, is EPEVTQTPSHQVTQMGQEVILRCVPISNHLYFYWYRQILGQKVEFLVSFYNNEISEKSEIFDDQFSVERPDGSNFTLKIRSTKLEDSAMYFCASSEPPTNTGELFFGEGSRLTVL.

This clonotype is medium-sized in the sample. The CDR3 is CSVEEDRGYRYEQYF. The CDR3, as DNA: TGCAGCGTTGAAGAGGATCGGGGCTACCGATACGAGCAGTACTTC. V is TRBV29-1 and J is TRBJ2-7; either TRBD1 or TRBD2 may supply D (5 bases each). Between the trimmed V and J ends, which lost 0 bases and 4 bases, there was a span of 16 bases. CDR1 is SQVTM, CDR2 ANQGSEA, per germline. The CDR3 sequence is 15 residues long.

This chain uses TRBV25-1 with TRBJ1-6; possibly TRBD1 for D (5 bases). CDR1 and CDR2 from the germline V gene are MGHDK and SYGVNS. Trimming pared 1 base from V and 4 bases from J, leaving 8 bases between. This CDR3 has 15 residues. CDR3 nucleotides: TGTGCCAGCAGTGAATCAAGGGGTTATAATTCACCCCTCCACTTT. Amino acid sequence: CASSESRGYNSPLHF.

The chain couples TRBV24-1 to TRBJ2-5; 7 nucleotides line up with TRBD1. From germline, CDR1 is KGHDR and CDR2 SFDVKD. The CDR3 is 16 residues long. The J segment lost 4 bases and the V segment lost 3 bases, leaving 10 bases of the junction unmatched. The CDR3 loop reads CATSDTQGQMIETQYF. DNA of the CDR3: TGTGCCACCAGTGATACTCAGGGACAGATGATAGAGACCCAGTACTTC.

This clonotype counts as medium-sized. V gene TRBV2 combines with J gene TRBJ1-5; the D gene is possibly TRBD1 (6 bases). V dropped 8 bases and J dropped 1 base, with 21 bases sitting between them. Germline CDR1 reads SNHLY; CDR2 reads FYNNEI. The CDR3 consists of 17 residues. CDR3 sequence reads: CASLSAQGWVSNQPQHF. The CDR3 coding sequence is TGTGCCAGCCTTAGCGCACAGGGTTGGGTAAGCAATCAGCCCCAGCATTTT.

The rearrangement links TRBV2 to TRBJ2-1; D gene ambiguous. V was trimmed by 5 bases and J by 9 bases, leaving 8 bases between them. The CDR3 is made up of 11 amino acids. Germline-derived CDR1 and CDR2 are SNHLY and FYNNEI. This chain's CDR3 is CASSPSSEQFF. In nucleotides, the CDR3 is TGTGCCAGCAGTCCCAGCAGTGAGCAGTTCTTC.

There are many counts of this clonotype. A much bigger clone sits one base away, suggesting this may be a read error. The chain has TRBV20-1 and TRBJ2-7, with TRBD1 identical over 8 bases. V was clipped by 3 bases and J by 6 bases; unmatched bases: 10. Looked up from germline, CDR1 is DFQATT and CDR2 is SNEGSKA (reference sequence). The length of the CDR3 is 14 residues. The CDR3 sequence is CSASSRGLPSEQYF. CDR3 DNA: TGCAGTGCTAGCTCCAGGGGGCTACCCTCCGAGCAGTACTTC.

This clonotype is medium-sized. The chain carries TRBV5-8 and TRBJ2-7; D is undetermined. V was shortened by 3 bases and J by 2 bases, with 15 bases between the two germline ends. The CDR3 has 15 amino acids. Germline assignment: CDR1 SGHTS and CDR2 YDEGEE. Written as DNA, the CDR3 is TGTGCCAGCAGCTCCCGGGTCTCCTCGACCTACGAGCAGTACTTC. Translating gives CASSSRVSSTYEQYF.

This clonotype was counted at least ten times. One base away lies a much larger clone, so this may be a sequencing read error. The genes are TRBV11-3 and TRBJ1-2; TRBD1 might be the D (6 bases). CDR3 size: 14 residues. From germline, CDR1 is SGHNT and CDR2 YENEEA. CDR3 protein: CASSLDRSTYGYTF. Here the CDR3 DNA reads TGTGCCAGCAGCCTAGACAGGTCGACCTATGGCTACACCTTC.

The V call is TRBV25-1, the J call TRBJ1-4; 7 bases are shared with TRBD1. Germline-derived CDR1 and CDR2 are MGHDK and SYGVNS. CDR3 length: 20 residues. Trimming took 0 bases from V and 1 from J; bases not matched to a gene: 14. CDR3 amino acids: CASSEYRDRVPVETNEKLFF. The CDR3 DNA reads TGTGCCAGCAGTGAATACCGTGACAGGGTACCGGTGGAAACTAATGAAAAACTGTTTTTT.